This TCR beta chain was obtained from a study of blood T cells in healthy people across ages. This CDR3 spans 16 amino acids. V lost 0 bases and J 2 bases, leaving 14 bases between the germline ends. CDR1 is DFQATT, CDR2 SNEGSKA, per germline (reference sequence). As to this clonotype: Antigen unknown.

General study points: More naive CD4+ cells and higher diversity were found in long-lived than in aged donors. Changes seen in expanded clonotypes were possibly confounded by donor CMV status left unknown.

Sample-barcoded 5' priming and a J-beta primer mix drove a second PCR of about 6 to 11 cycles. TCRdb reprocessed the 5' RACE reads with MiXCR, giving one entry per CDR3 protein. The repertoire holds 1.5 million to 2 million distinct CDR3 sequences, with approximately 30% as singletons. The clonotype originates from a woman in her 30s in good health. V and J are TRBV20-1 and TRBJ2-1; D is ambiguous. Sequencing was done on a sample of blood. The CDR3 is CSARDRESSTYNEQFF. The CDR3, as DNA: TGCAGTGCTAGAGATCGAGAGAGTAGTACCTACAATGAGCAGTTCTTC.